This T cell receptor beta chain was observed in a study of shared clonotypes between healthy human individuals (dated by TCRdb to about 2020). Regarding the research as a whole: A few men and a couple of women, aged 18 to 49 years, made up the cohort. For each donor, CD4 naive and CD4 memory were each given three plates, CD8 naive was given two plates, and CD8 memory was given one plate. Libraries were prepared and TCR repertoires were sequenced by different laboratories using diverse techniques, in order to increase sequencing depth and limit assay-specific biases. Per donor, leukapheresis produced somewhere between about 0.8 and 9.5 billion PBMCs. To estimate repertoire size and how much clonotype sharing occurs between individuals, the study deeply sequenced the blood TCR repertoires of roughly 5 healthy adults. What the study reported, not specific to this receptor: When a handful of donors were compared, the shared fraction of clonotypes was around 5.1% for naive CD4, around 3.6% for naive CD8, 2% to 2.5% for memory CD4, and 0.4% for memory CD8. Compared with non-shared clonotypes, the clonotypes found in all four sorted-subset donors had higher generation probabilities. Based on pairwise subsampling, the degree of clonotype sharing among donors was expected to be affected by sequencing depth. Sampling was restricted to blood, and TCR repertoires in tissues likely differ from the TCR repertoires found in blood. Rarefaction of sorted-subset datasets indicated incomplete sequencing despite the large sequencing depth. Because the study included only a small number of donors, the genetic and exposure-history diversity represented was limited. Estimated clonotype richness was generally larger for naive than for memory subsets.

TCR CDR3 regions were amplified from genomic DNA by multiplex PCR using the deep immunoSEQ assay. For each cell subset, the extracted genomic DNA was distributed evenly across all wells of several immunoSEQ 96-well plates, and each plate served as one replicate. For sorted subsets, about 200 ng genomic DNA, equal to 30,000 or so T cell genomes, was loaded into each replicate PCR. Purified libraries were quantified with a Qubit 3.0 fluorometer, sized on a Bioanalyzer 2100, and re-quantified with the KAPA Library Quantification kit. A separate single-read 150-cycle Illumina NextSeq 550 flow cell was used to sequence each immunoSEQ 96-well plate. In the authors' own workflow: Because the immunoSEQ output held only junctional sequences and lacked quality scores, the filtering could not match the filtering applied to full-length reads. To assign V/J genes and CDR3, sequences were annotated using PyIR, a Python wrapper for IgBLAST v1.9, with IMGT germline references. Reads were removed for weak V/J assignments (E-value above 1e-6), missing CDR3, stop codons, out-of-frame junctions, or ambiguous translated residues. V3J clonotypes were defined by identical inferred V gene, J gene, and CDR3 amino acid sequence. Percentage overlap between repertoires was computed as shared unique clonotypes divided by the size of the smaller repertoire. Three approaches were used to assess repertoire richness: RTK rarefaction, the Chao1 estimator, and Recon v2.1 estimates of unobserved clonotypes. Generation probabilities were computed with OLGA for all TCRbeta clonotypes obtained by the gDNA method from a handful of donors. The clones in this table, taken by TCRdb from immuneACCESS, are in-frame only. Not every clone is retained; where verified, under half of the shortfall comes from an unresolved V gene, and the cause of the rest is unknown. Clonal size and the V and J genes are those of that table, whereas D and trimming came from the DNA. In this sample the table shows about 2.1 million clones, approximately 94% of which occur a single time. The ten top clones hold 1.5% to 2% of the sample.

CD8 naive samples were CD45RO-negative cells positively selected for CCR7, giving a CD45RA+CCR7+ population that excluded TemRA cells. Donors were healthy HIV-negative adults with no recently reported acute infections or vaccinations. Every donor was a Caucasian adult residing in Nashville, Tennessee, USA. After blood collection by leukapheresis, PBMCs were isolated using Ficoll-Histopaque density gradient centrifugation and then cryopreserved in the vapor phase of liquid nitrogen. Analytical flow cytometry was used to check the purity and quantity of each magnetically sorted T cell population. Each sorted fraction had its genomic DNA isolated and then quantified by UV absorbance on a Nanodrop 2000c. Comments on this clone: Its antigen remains unidentified. Per-base quality was not reported, and no clone a single base away is much larger than it.

The CDR3 spans 13 residues, from the cysteine through the phenylalanine. Just the 39-base CDR3 DNA is kept, in frame starting at base 1. V and J lose 5 bases and 4 bases, and a span of 11 bases separates them. CDR1 SGHVS and CDR2 FQNEAQ are derived from the germline V gene. Here the chain combines TRBV7-8 and TRBJ1-1; TRBD1 is a weak D gene call, 6 bases matching. Input material: naive CD8+ T cells from PBMCs. The cell subset or site label, as the study defines it: CD45RA+CCR7+. The receptor's source is a man aged 18 to 30 in good health. Some clones in this sample may be carry-over from other donors' samples. The nucleotides read TGTGCCAGCAGCCCGACGGGGGCCACTGAAGCTTTCTTT. This gives the protein CASSPTGATEAFF.